One sample yielded the 31 T cell receptor beta chains listed below, sequenced in a study of cytomegalovirus exposure and HLA in healthy donors. PCR used 60 Vbeta primers and 13 Jbeta primers. Using immunoSEQ multiplex PCR, the repertoire was profiled, and TCRdb retains in-frame clones only, with some absent. This sample contains approximately 79,000 clones. Input material: PBMCs. Every receptor here comes from a man aged 40-49 years in good health and CMV-seronegative.

The chain is built from TRBV6-1 and TRBJ2-1; D gene uncertain. CDR3 length: 13 residues. Trimming cost V 0 bases and J 8 bases, with 8 bases left between them. Germline V gene data show CDR1 as MNHNS and CDR2 as SASEGT. The CDR3 region is CASSEAQRDEQFF. The DNA of the CDR3 is TGTGCCAGCAGTGAAGCGCAACGCGATGAGCAGTTCTTC.

The rearrangement uses TRBV25-1 and TRBJ2-3; 10 bases align to TRBD2. V lost 3 bases, J lost 3 bases, and 6 bases stayed unmatched. CDR1 and CDR2 from the germline V gene are MGHDK and SYGVNS. The CDR3 sequence is 16 residues long. The CDR3 here is CASSELAGAYTDTQYF. CDR3 bases: TGTGCCAGCAGTGAGCTAGCGGGGGCCTATACAGATACGCAGTATTTT.

The V and J genes are TRBV4-3 and TRBJ1-2; TRBD1 matches at 9 bases. The CDR3 has 15 residues. V trimming: 4 bases; J trimming: 1 base; junction bases outside the gene matches: 4. Germline V gene data show CDR1 as LGHNA and CDR2 as YSLEER. DNA for the CDR3: TGCGCCAGCAGCCGGGGGGACAGGGTTAACTATGGCTACACCTTC. Its translation is CASSRGDRVNYGYTF.

The chain is built from TRBV30 and TRBJ2-7, with D maybe TRBD1 (6 bases). The CDR3 has 13 residues. V dropped 6 bases and J dropped 0 bases, with 12 bases sitting between them. Germline V gives CDR1 GTSNPN, CDR2 SVGIG (reference sequence). CDR3 sequence reads: CACGGQPSYEQYF. CDR3 DNA sequence: TGTGCCTGTGGGGGACAACCCTCCTACGAGCAGTACTTC.

The chain recombines TRBV2 with TRBJ2-2; a possible D gene is TRBD2 (6 bases). Germline assignment: CDR1 SNHLY and CDR2 FYNNEI. The V and J ends lost 3 bases and 6 bases respectively, with 14 bases between them. The CDR3 covers 15 residues. The DNA for the CDR3 is TGTGCCAGCAGTGAGACGGGGGACCGCCCCGGGGAGCTGTTTTTT. It codes for CASSETGDRPGELFF.

The chain couples TRBV4-1 to TRBJ1-2, with 8 positions matching TRBD1. Germline V CDR1 and CDR2: MGHRA, YSYEKL. V lost 1 base, J lost 6 bases, and 10 bases stayed unmatched. The CDR3 spans 16 residues. The chain's CDR3 is CASSQGEGQGAHGYTF. CDR3 in DNA: TGCGCCAGCAGCCAAGGGGAGGGGCAGGGGGCCCATGGCTACACCTTC.

The CDR3 nucleotides are TGTGCCAGCAGCTTAGATGCCGGGACTAGCGGCCAAGAGACCCAGTACTTC. This translates into CASSLDAGTSGQETQYF. V usage is TRBV11-2 and J usage is TRBJ2-5; 11 bases are a match to TRBD2. V gave up 0 bases and J gave up 1 base; unmatched junction bases: 4. This CDR3 region has 17 residues. The germline V gene has CDR1 SGHAT and CDR2 FQNNGV.

This chain connects TRBV9 to TRBJ2-1; D not certain. The CDR3 consists of 15 residues. Germline CDR1 SGDLS, CDR2 YYNGEE. The V end lost 3 bases, the J end lost 5 bases, and 15 bases lay between the germline ends. CDR3 in DNA: TGTGCCAGCAGCGAAAACAGTCTCTCTAACAATGAGCAGTTCTTC. Residues: CASSENSLSNNEQFF.

CDR3 loop: CASSSRRLSFSYNEQFF. As DNA, the CDR3 is TGTGCCAGCAGTTCCCGGAGACTATCCTTCTCCTACAATGAGCAGTTCTTC. The chain uses TRBV28 and TRBJ2-1; D may be TRBD2 (5 bases). V was shortened by 4 bases and J by 0 bases, with 16 bases between the two germline ends. The CDR3 length is 17 residues. Looked up from germline, CDR1 is MDHEN and CDR2 is SYDVKM.

The J gene is TRBJ1-2, the V gene TRBV5-6, with TRBD1 identical over 7 bases. This CDR3 is built from 15 residues. Trimming at V came to 4 bases and at J to 5 bases, leaving 11 bases not matched to a gene. The germline gives CDR1 SGHDT, CDR2 YYEEEE. The CDR3: CASSRTLQGSYGYTF. CDR3 nucleotides: TGTGCCAGCAGCCGAACCCTACAGGGGAGTTATGGCTACACCTTC.

The genes are TRBV7-9 and TRBJ2-3, with 9 bases that match TRBD2. The length of the CDR3 is 14 residues. Trimming cost V 2 bases and J 6 bases; bases outside gene matches: 3. The germline gives CDR1 SEHNR, CDR2 FQNEAQ (reference sequence). The CDR3 reads CASSLQREVDTQYF. The DNA for the CDR3 is TGTGCCAGCAGCTTACAGCGGGAGGTGGATACGCAGTATTTT.

The chain combines TRBV6-5 with TRBJ2-2; maybe TRBD1 (5 bases). CDR1 and CDR2 from the germline V gene are MNHEY and SVGAGI. The CDR3 totals 13 residues. Trimming left V 5 bases short and J 4 bases short, with 8 bases between. CDR3 DNA: TGTGCCAGCAGTCTTGACAGCACCGGGGAGCTGTTTTTT. This encodes CASSLDSTGELFF.

The V call is TRBV10-2, the J call TRBJ2-5; 10 bases map to TRBD1. This CDR3 has 15 residues. With V trimmed by 2 bases and J by 2 bases, 2 bases remained unmatched. Germline CDR1 reads WSHSY; CDR2 reads SAAADI. CDR3 protein: CASSEPGQGQETQYF. The CDR3 region has the DNA TGCGCCAGCAGTGAGCCGGGACAGGGGCAAGAGACCCAGTACTTC.

The chain carries TRBV14 and TRBJ2-2, with TRBD1 matching 7 bases. The CDR3 totals 17 residues. Germline assignment: CDR1 SGHDN and CDR2 FVKESK. The V and J ends lost 1 base and 3 bases, in that order; junction bases with no gene match: 8. CDR3 loop: CASSQVEGAAYTGELFF. Written as DNA, the CDR3 is TGTGCCAGCAGCCAAGTTGAGGGGGCCGCATACACCGGGGAGCTGTTTTTT.

The chain is built from TRBV5-6 and TRBJ1-1; D may be TRBD1 (5 bases). Germline V gene data show CDR1 as SGHDT and CDR2 as YYEEEE. The V and J ends lost 3 bases and 2 bases respectively, with 17 bases between them. This CDR3 region has 16 residues. The CDR3 loop reads CASSSEGAGLNTEAFF. The CDR3 coding sequence is TGTGCCAGCAGCTCGGAAGGGGCAGGGCTAAACACTGAAGCTTTCTTT.

The chain has TRBV18 and TRBJ1-6; D not certain. The ends were cut back, 6 bases at V and 8 bases at J, with 17 bases in the middle. This CDR3 has 15 residues. From germline, CDR1 is KGHSH and CDR2 LQKENI. As DNA, the CDR3 is TGTGCCAGCTCTTTCTTTACGAGTACGGATTCACCCCTCCACTTT. It is translated as CASSFFTSTDSPLHF.

The gene calls are TRBV29-1 and TRBJ1-2; the D gene is possibly TRBD1 (5 bases). Germline CDR1 and CDR2: SQVTM and ANQGSEA. CDR3 length: 11 residues. Trimming cost V 4 bases and J 2 bases, with 5 bases left between them. DNA of the CDR3: TGCAGCGTTGGACAGAACTATGGCTACACCTTC. Translating gives CSVGQNYGYTF.

V gene TRBV13 combines with J gene TRBJ2-3, with 8 positions matching TRBD1. Losses at the gene ends were 7 bases for V and 2 bases for J; bases not matched to a gene: 11. The CDR3 length is 16 residues. Germline V lookup: CDR1 PRHDT, CDR2 FYEKMQ (reference sequence). CDR3 nucleotides: TGTGCCAGCACCGTGGCCAGGGGGCATGACACAGATACGCAGTATTTT. Its translation: CASTVARGHDTDTQYF.

The V call is TRBV5-1, the J call TRBJ1-2; D is unclear. Trimming removed 0 bases at V and 5 bases at J, with 8 bases between. This CDR3 has 13 residues. Germline-derived CDR1 and CDR2 are SGHRS and YFSETQ. Here the CDR3 DNA reads TGCGCCAGCAGCTTGGATCTCGTTTATGGCTACACCTTC. Encoded protein: CASSLDLVYGYTF.

V usage is TRBV28 and J usage is TRBJ2-5, with 8 positions matching TRBD1. The tail of the sequence fits TRBJ2-7 better, so the J call may be wrong. The CDR3 loop spans 14 amino acids. Germline CDR1 MDHEN, CDR2 SYDVKM. CDR3 loop: CASSGGQGLYEQYF. CDR3 sequence (DNA): TGTGCCAGCAGTGGAGGACAGGGACTCTACGAGCAGTACTTC.

V usage is TRBV18 and J usage is TRBJ2-7, with 7 bases that match TRBD1. V was pared by 2 bases and J by 0 bases, with 4 bases of the junction left unmatched. CDR1 KGHSH and CDR2 LQKENI come from the germline V gene. There are 15 residues in the CDR3. CDR3 region: CASSPTRDSSYEQYF. As DNA, the CDR3 is TGTGCCAGCTCACCAACCCGGGACAGCTCCTACGAGCAGTACTTC.

The chain employs TRBV5-1 and TRBJ1-1; 8 bases are shared with TRBD1. Trimming at V came to 3 bases and at J to 4 bases, leaving 5 bases not matched to a gene. Germline V gene lookup returns CDR1 SGHRS and CDR2 YFSETQ. The CDR3 extends over 14 amino acids. CDR3 DNA sequence: TGCGCCAGCAGCTCGCAGGGGGCCGGCACTGAAGCTTTCTTT. It is translated as CASSSQGAGTEAFF.

This chain joins TRBV5-8 and TRBJ2-5; perhaps TRBD2 as D (6 bases). V was pared by 7 bases and J by 2 bases, with 12 bases between. Germline CDR1 SGHTS, CDR2 YDEGEE. CDR3 size: 13 residues. The CDR3 DNA is TGTGCCAGCCTAGGGAGGAGGCAAGAGACCCAGTACTTC. Translating it yields CASLGRRQETQYF.

V usage is TRBV6-6 and J usage is TRBJ2-3; 7 positions match TRBD1. The CDR3 length is 16 residues. V shed 2 bases and J 2 bases; nucleotides not matched to a gene: 7. CDR1 and CDR2 from the germline V gene are MNHNY and SVGAGI (reference sequence). The CDR3 DNA sequence: TGTGCCAGCAGTTACCCCACGACAGGGAACACAGATACGCAGTATTTT. It codes for CASSYPTTGNTDTQYF.

The V call is TRBV5-1, the J call TRBJ1-2; 9 bases align to TRBD1. The CDR3 loop spans 14 amino acids. CDR1 is SGHRS, CDR2 YFSETQ, per germline. The junction had 3 bases not matched to a gene; V was cut back by 0 bases and J by 6 bases. CDR3 sequence: CASSLEGQGHGYTF. The DNA for the CDR3 is TGCGCCAGCAGCTTGGAGGGACAGGGACATGGCTACACCTTC.

The CDR3 loop is CASSLASRGELFF. The CDR3 DNA sequence: TGTGCCAGCAGCTTAGCGTCGCGAGGGGAGCTGTTTTTT. The genes are TRBV11-2 and TRBJ2-2; D uncertain. CDR3 size: 13 residues. The ends were cut back, 1 base at V and 8 bases at J, with 8 bases in the middle. Looked up from germline, CDR1 is SGHAT and CDR2 is FQNNGV.

This rearrangement joins TRBV5-5 to TRBJ2-5; D uncertain. Germline V gene data show CDR1 as SGHKS and CDR2 as YYEKEE (reference sequence). Trimming removed 2 bases from V and 0 bases from J, with 8 bases in between. CDR3 length: 14 amino acids. The CDR3 DNA reads as TGTGCCAGCAGCTTTAGAATGTACCAAGAGACCCAGTACTTC. Amino acids: CASSFRMYQETQYF.

The chain recombines TRBV4-3 with TRBJ2-3; 10 bases align to TRBD2. Germline loops: CDR1 LGHNA, CDR2 YSLEER. V lost 1 base, J lost 3 bases, and 1 base stayed unmatched. The CDR3 runs to 15 residues. The CDR3: CASSQGAGGTDTQYF. CDR3 coding DNA: TGCGCCAGCAGCCAAGGAGCGGGGGGGACAGATACGCAGTATTTT.

The V and J genes are TRBV7-2 and TRBJ1-2; possible D gene TRBD1, 6 bases. V lost 6 bases and J 1 base, leaving 18 bases between the germline ends. This CDR3 has 16 residues. The germline V gene has CDR1 SGHTA and CDR2 FQGNSA. CDR3 sequence reads: CASSRRDRSNNYGYTF. The CDR3 nucleotides read TGTGCCAGCAGTAGAAGAGACAGGAGTAATAACTATGGCTACACCTTC. Combining the CDR3 with reference TRBV7-2 and TRBJ1-2 gives the whole variable domain GAGVSQSPSNKVTEKGKDVELRCDPISGHTALYWYRQSLGQGLEFLIYFQGNSAPDKSGLPSDRFSAERTGGSVSTLTIQRTQQEDSAVYLCASSRRDRSNNYGYTFGSGTRLTVV.

The CDR3 DNA follows: TGCGCCAGCAGGTACTTGGAGGGTGGGTTTTACGAGCAGTACTTC. It codes for CASRYLEGGFYEQYF. J is TRBJ2-5 and V is TRBV5-1; TRBD2 might be the D (6 bases). The J call may be incorrect, as the DNA end agrees better with TRBJ2-7. Germline-derived CDR1 and CDR2 are SGHRS and YFSETQ. The CDR3 runs 15 residues.

The J gene is TRBJ1-5, the V gene TRBV28; a possible D gene is TRBD1 (6 bases). This CDR3 is 16 amino acids long. V was pared by 2 bases and J by 7 bases, with 18 bases between. Germline CDR1 reads MDHEN; CDR2 reads SYDVKM. This CDR3 reads CASSLTGPSLAQPQHF. The DNA of the CDR3 is TGTGCCAGCAGTTTAACAGGGCCCTCTCTGGCGCAGCCCCAGCATTTT.